This entry lists 22 T cell receptor beta chains sequenced from one sample in a study of patients and donors after allogeneic stem cell transplantation. TCRdb passed the RT-PCR reads through MiXCR, listing each CDR3 protein once. The sample shows about 230,000 distinct CDR3 sequences, 14% of them seen only once. Specimen: blood, either unsorted or a sorted T cell fraction (not recorded which). The receptors were gathered from a human donor who was either an allogeneic HSCT recipient or a stem cell or donor lymphocyte infusion donor (not recorded which). It is not recorded whose cells these are; they may come from a transplant donor.

At least ten counts were recorded for this clonotype. The chain employs TRBV7-3 and TRBJ2-1; 7 bases are a match to TRBD1. Germline V CDR1 and CDR2: SGHTA, FQGTGA. V was pared by 5 bases and J by 7 bases, with 8 bases of the junction left unmatched. The CDR3 totals 14 residues. The CDR3 here is CASSPGDSRNEQFF. The CDR3 DNA reads as TGTGCCAGCAGCCCCGGGGACAGTAGAAATGAGCAGTTCTTC.

CDR3 nucleotides: TGTGCCAGCAAAGACAGCTGGAACACTGAAGCTTTCTTT. Its translation: CASKDSWNTEAFF. The V and J genes are TRBV2 and TRBJ1-1; TRBD1 is a possible D gene (5 bases). CDR3 size: 13 residues. V lost 7 bases and J 1 base, leaving 10 bases between the germline ends. CDR1 SNHLY and CDR2 FYNNEI come from the germline V gene. The variable domain in full, with the rest retrieved from reference TRBV2 and TRBJ1-1, is EPEVTQTPSHQVTQMGQEVILRCVPISNHLYFYWYRQILGQKVEFLVSFYNNEISEKSEIFDDQFSVERPDGSNFTLKIRSTKLEDSAMYFCASKDSWNTEAFFGQGTRLTVV.

The chain joins TRBV20-1 to TRBJ2-3, with D hard to call. CDR1 and CDR2 (germline): DFQATT, SNEGSKA (reference sequence). The CDR3 extends over 13 amino acids. Between the trimmed V and J ends, which lost 3 bases and 2 bases, there was a span of 9 bases. The CDR3 DNA follows: TGCAGTGCTAGGCCTCTGTCCACAGATACGCAGTATTTT. Its protein is CSARPLSTDTQYF.

This clonotype has more than one count but fewer than ten. This chain joins TRBV20-1 and TRBJ2-2, with 7 bases that match TRBD1. Germline V lookup: CDR1 DFQATT, CDR2 SNEGSKA (reference sequence). V lost 4 bases and J lost 2; bases outside the gene matches: 10. The CDR3 has 16 amino acids. Written as DNA, the CDR3 is TGCAGTGCTATAGGACGAGGGGGCCTCAACACCGGGGAGCTGTTTTTT. Amino acids: CSAIGRGGLNTGELFF.

This clonotype was counted a few times. This chain joins TRBV6-1 and TRBJ2-5, with 9 positions matching TRBD1. The CDR3 is 18 amino acids. Germline CDR1 is MNHNS and CDR2 is SASEGT. J gave up 0 bases and V 3 bases, and 11 bases lay outside the gene matches. CDR3 DNA: TGTGCCAGCAGTGATATAAAGGACAGGGGAATATACCAAGAGACCCAGTACTTC. Its translation: CASSDIKDRGIYQETQYF.

The chain employs TRBV9 and TRBJ1-1, with no clear D. Trimming stripped 2 bases from V and 3 bases from J, with 8 bases between. The CDR3 loop spans 13 amino acids. CDR1 is SGDLS, CDR2 YYNGEE, per germline. This chain's CDR3 is CASSVQDDTEAFF. The CDR3 DNA follows: TGTGCCAGCAGCGTCCAAGATGACACTGAAGCTTTCTTT.

The genes are TRBV27 and TRBJ1-2; 11 bases fit TRBD1. CDR1 and CDR2 (germline): MNHEY, SMNVEV (reference sequence). The V and J ends lost 5 bases and 1 base, in that order; junction bases with no gene match: 12. The CDR3 contains 18 residues. This CDR3 is CASSTRFSGTGGNYGYTF. The DNA of the CDR3 is TGTGCCAGCAGTACCCGATTCTCCGGGACAGGGGGTAACTATGGCTACACCTTC.

DNA for the CDR3: TGTGCCAGTAGCCCATCCTCAGGGGGAAATCAGCCCCAGCATTTT. Translating it yields CASSPSSGGNQPQHF. The chain uses TRBV19 and TRBJ1-5, with TRBD1 matching 7 bases. The V gene's germline CDR1 is LNHDA and CDR2 SQIVND (reference sequence). CDR3 length: 15 amino acids. Trimming cost V 6 bases and J 4 bases; bases outside gene matches: 9.

The chain couples TRBV27 to TRBJ2-3, with D possibly matching TRBD2 (5 bases). Germline CDR1 reads MNHEY; CDR2 reads SMNVEV (reference sequence). The CDR3 totals 15 residues. Between the trimmed V and J ends, which lost 2 bases and 3 bases, there was a span of 12 bases. The DNA of the CDR3 is TGTGCCAGCAGTTTACAAGGGAGTAAGACAGATACGCAGTATTTT. Translated, it gives CASSLQGSKTDTQYF.

This clonotype was detected many times. The chain couples TRBV7-2 to TRBJ2-5, with 10 bases aligning to TRBD1. Germline lookup yields CDR1 SGHTA and CDR2 FQGNSA. The CDR3 runs to 16 residues. Trimming at V came to 4 bases and at J to 6 bases, leaving 11 bases not matched to a gene. CDR3 in amino acids: CASSSRPTGGGKTQYF. In DNA, the CDR3 is TGTGCCAGCAGCTCTAGACCGACAGGGGGCGGGAAGACCCAGTACTTC.

There are many counts of this clonotype. The gene calls are TRBV6-1 and TRBJ2-1; perhaps TRBD2 as D (5 bases). The CDR3 consists of 15 residues. Germline V gene data show CDR1 as MNHNS and CDR2 as SASEGT. V lost 6 bases and J lost 0, with 12 bases in between. CDR3 bases: TGTGCCAGCAGAGCAAGCGGTAGCTCCTACAATGAGCAGTTCTTC. This encodes CASRASGSSYNEQFF.

The chain links TRBV18 to TRBJ1-2; 7 bases match TRBD1. The CDR3 loop spans 15 amino acids. Germline CDR1 and CDR2: KGHSH and LQKENI. The ends lost 0 bases at V and 6 bases at J; junction bases unmatched: 7. The CDR3 loop reads CASSPPWDSQDGYTF. In DNA form, the CDR3 reads TGTGCCAGCTCACCACCCTGGGACAGTCAGGATGGCTACACCTTC.

This clonotype was recorded a few times. CDR3 DNA: TGTGCCAGCAGCCCTGACCGGGACTCCAGGGGAAATGAGCAGTTCTTC. Translating it yields CASSPDRDSRGNEQFF. This sequence joins TRBV12-3 or TRBV12-4 and TRBJ2-1; D may be TRBD1 or TRBD2 (6 bases each). V gave up 6 bases and J gave up 7 bases, with 22 bases separating them. The CDR3 extends over 16 amino acids.

This clonotype turned up a few times. The chain carries TRBV18 and TRBJ1-5; D is unresolved. The CDR3 is 15 residues long. Germline V gene data show CDR1 as KGHSH and CDR2 as LQKENI. V was trimmed by 2 bases and J by 9 bases, leaving 17 bases between them. CDR3 nucleotide sequence: TGTGCCAGCTCACCAGGACGGGAGGGTAATGTGCCCCAGCATTTT. Translation: CASSPGREGNVPQHF. Variable domain in full (rest from reference TRBV18 and TRBJ1-5): NAGVMQNPRHLVRRRGQEARLRCSPMKGHSHVYWYRQLPEEGLKFMVYLQKENIIDESGMPKERFSAEFPKEGPSILRIQQVVRGDSAAYFCASSPGREGNVPQHFGDGTRLSIL.

In its sample, this clonotype was seen a few times. The chain couples TRBV4-2 to TRBJ2-5; TRBD1 matches at 12 bases. Germline V gives CDR1 LGHNA, CDR2 YNFKEQ. The CDR3 spans 15 residues. The V and J ends lost 4 bases and 5 bases, in that order; junction bases with no gene match: 5. DNA of the CDR3: TGTGCCAGCAGCCCCGGGACAGGGGGCTTGGAGACCCAGTACTTC. Its translation: CASSPGTGGLETQYF.

The sample holds a few counts of this clonotype. The rearrangement links TRBV11-1 to TRBJ2-1; 15 bases map to TRBD2. Unmatched junction bases numbered 8, after V lost 3 bases and J lost 2 bases. From germline, CDR1 is SGHAT and CDR2 FQDESV (reference sequence). The CDR3 contains 19 residues. CDR3 DNA: TGTGCCAGCAGCTTGGGGTCCGGGACTAGCGGGAGGACCTACAATGAGCAGTTCTTC. Its translation is CASSLGSGTSGRTYNEQFF.

The rearrangement joins TRBV24-1 to TRBJ2-1; D not certain. CDR3 length: 13 residues. Trimming took 2 bases from V and 7 from J, leaving 8 bases between them. The germline V gene encodes CDR1 KGHDR and CDR2 SFDVKD. The CDR3 sequence is CATSDSTVNEQFF. Written as DNA, the CDR3 is TGTGCCACCAGTGATTCAACAGTGAATGAGCAGTTCTTC.

The sample holds a few counts of this clonotype. V and J are TRBV5-4 and TRBJ2-1; D is unresolved. CDR3 length: 16 amino acids. Germline CDR1 is SGHNT and CDR2 is YYREEE (reference sequence). Trimming took off 0 bases at V and 0 bases at J, with 10 bases between the two ends. The CDR3 loop is CASSLELRLSYNEQFF. For the CDR3, the DNA is TGTGCCAGCAGCTTGGAACTCCGACTCTCCTACAATGAGCAGTTCTTC.

This clonotype came up many times. The gene calls are TRBV27 and TRBJ2-1; the D gene is possibly TRBD2 (6 bases). The ends were cut back, 3 bases at V and 9 bases at J, with 18 bases in the middle. Germline CDR1 and CDR2: MNHEY and SMNVEV (reference sequence). The CDR3 has 15 residues. The CDR3 here is CASSFMVQGGGEQFF. DNA of the CDR3: TGTGCCAGCAGTTTTATGGTTCAGGGAGGTGGTGAGCAGTTCTTC.

The chain has TRBV18 and TRBJ2-1; 9 bases line up with TRBD2. CDR3 length: 16 residues. V shed 6 bases, J shed 5 bases, and the junction held 11 bases outside the gene matches. Germline V gene sequence: CDR1 KGHSH, CDR2 LQKENI. The CDR3, as DNA: TGTGCCAGCTCTCCCTTAAGAGCGGGAGGCCACAATGAGCAGTTCTTC. This codes for CASSPLRAGGHNEQFF.

Here the CDR3 DNA reads TGTGCCAGTAGTAGAGGAGGGCTTCAAGAGACCCAGTACTTC. Translated, it gives CASSRGGLQETQYF. V is TRBV19 and J is TRBJ2-5; D is perhaps TRBD2 (6 bases). Trimming shortened V by 4 bases and J by 2 bases, and 11 bases separated the two germline ends. CDR1 LNHDA and CDR2 SQIVND come from the germline V gene (reference sequence). CDR3 size: 14 residues.

Ten or more counts support this clonotype. V and J are TRBV12-3 or TRBV12-4 and TRBJ1-1; no definite D call. The CDR3 consists of 13 residues. Deletions cut 7 bases from V and 5 bases from J, with 14 bases between. CDR3 in amino acids: CASIIAERTEAFF. DNA for the CDR3: TGTGCCAGCATCATTGCAGAGAGAACTGAAGCTTTCTTT.